The 9 T cell receptor beta chains below were found in one sample sequenced in a study of graft-versus-host responses after intestinal transplantation. The protocol was immunoSEQ multiplex PCR, while the TCRdb copy is restricted to in-frame clones and leaves out a portion. The sample holds more than 65,000 clones, under 95% seen once. Their target antigens are unknown. The sequencing here drew on unstimulated CD8+ T cells sorted from spleen or lymph node cells, taken before transplant. The receptors shown here come from a human donor who was the organ donor for an intestinal transplant.

V gene TRBV19 combines with J gene TRBJ2-1, with D tentatively TRBD1 (6 bases). The germline V gene has CDR1 LNHDA and CDR2 SQIVND (reference sequence). The CDR3 is made up of 13 amino acids. V was clipped by 6 bases and J by 9 bases, with 15 bases between them. The CDR3 bases are TGTGCCAGTAGGCCCCCTGGGGGCGGTGAGCAGTTCTTC. As protein: CASRPPGGGEQFF.

The V call is TRBV19, the J call TRBJ1-2, with TRBD1 as a possible D gene (5 bases). The V and J ends lost 3 bases and 6 bases respectively, with 11 bases between them. The germline V gene encodes CDR1 LNHDA and CDR2 SQIVND (reference sequence). This CDR3 spans 13 amino acids. The DNA of the CDR3 is TGTGCCAGTAGTATCAGGGCCTTTCATGGCTACACCTTC. Protein sequence: CASSIRAFHGYTF.

V and J are TRBV27 and TRBJ1-5, with D possibly TRBD1 on 5 matching bases. The CDR3 covers 14 residues. V dropped 4 bases and J dropped 9 bases, with 16 bases sitting between them. Germline lookup yields CDR1 MNHEY and CDR2 SMNVEV (reference sequence). CDR3 nucleotides: TGTGCCAGCAGTTCAGGGTCTAGGGGAGGGCCCCAGCATTTT. This sequence encodes CASSSGSRGGPQHF.

The chain has TRBV4-3 and TRBJ2-1; 13 bases agree with TRBD2. V lost 0 bases and J lost 6; bases outside the gene matches: 8. The CDR3 has 18 amino acids. Germline V gives CDR1 LGHNA, CDR2 YSLEER. CDR3 DNA sequence: TGCGCCAGCAGCCAAGATGATTTAGGGACTAGCGGGGTCAATGAGCAGTTCTTC. This encodes CASSQDDLGTSGVNEQFF.

This chain connects TRBV6-6 to TRBJ2-7; possibly TRBD2 for D (6 bases). The germline CDR1 and CDR2 sequences are MNHNY and SVGAGI (reference sequence). Trimming stripped 7 bases from V and 3 bases from J, with 19 bases between. This CDR3 contains 15 residues. The chain's CDR3 is CASTHRNRESYEQYF. The CDR3 nucleotides are TGTGCCAGCACCCACCGGAACCGGGAGAGCTACGAGCAGTACTTC.

J is TRBJ2-1 and V is TRBV4-2, with 8 bases matching TRBD1. V trimming: 3 bases; J trimming: 6 bases; junction bases outside the gene matches: 16. The CDR3 contains 18 residues. The V gene's germline CDR1 is LGHNA and CDR2 YNFKEQ. In DNA form, the CDR3 reads TGTGCCAGCAGCCACCCACTGACCGGGACAGGCGGATTCAATGAGCAGTTCTTC. Translation: CASSHPLTGTGGFNEQFF.

The rearrangement links TRBV7-9 to TRBJ2-5, with 7 bases aligning to TRBD2. The J call could be wrong; TRBJ2-7 is a better fit for the DNA end. CDR1 is SEHNR and CDR2 is FQNEAQ in the germline V gene (reference sequence). The CDR3 runs 14 residues. The CDR3 sequence is CASSSEERGYEQYF. The DNA for the CDR3 is TGTGCCAGCAGCTCCGAAGAGCGGGGCTACGAGCAGTACTTC.

The chain links TRBV7-3 to TRBJ2-1, with 14 bases lining up with TRBD2. V dropped 3 bases and J dropped 8; count of bases not matched to a gene: 3. Germline loops: CDR1 SGHTA, CDR2 FQGTGA. The length of the CDR3 is 15 residues. The CDR3 sequence: CASSFGTSGGDEQFF. The CDR3 coding sequence is TGTGCCAGCAGCTTCGGGACTAGCGGGGGCGATGAGCAGTTCTTC.

The rearrangement links TRBV7-6 to TRBJ2-5; 8 bases match TRBD2. The germline V gene has CDR1 SGHVS and CDR2 FNYEAQ. The CDR3 runs to 17 residues. Losses at the gene ends were 3 bases for V and 3 bases for J; bases not matched to a gene: 12. The DNA for the CDR3 is TGTGCCAGCAGCTTGTACTTGAGCGGGGGCCAAGAAGAGACCCAGTACTTC. Residues: CASSLYLSGGQEETQYF.